This T cell receptor beta chain was identified in a study of shared clonotypes between healthy human individuals. Study findings and constraints: Donor scarcity curtailed the genetic and exposure-history diversity represented herein. With a few donors compared, approximately 5% of naive CD4 clonotypes were shared. Compared with memory subsets, naive subsets generally had larger estimated richness.

Note on this clone: Its antigen is undetermined.

Data came from immunoSEQ multiplex PCR; TCRdb stores just in-frame clones and leaves some out. The sample has some 2,000,000 clones; approximately 94% are singletons. The length of the CDR3 is 15 residues. Germline-derived CDR1 and CDR2 are SGHRS and YFSETQ. Trimming took 2 bases from V and 2 from J, leaving 10 bases between them. The receptor's source is a man aged 18-30 years in good health. The chain joins TRBV5-1 to TRBJ1-4, with TRBD1 as a possible D gene (5 bases). Input material: naive CD4+ T cells sorted from blood. Subset defined: CD45RA+ positively selected. The CDR3 spells CASSLFGGTNEKLFF. DNA for the CDR3: TGCGCCAGCAGCTTATTCGGGGGGACTAATGAAAAACTGTTTTTT. The variable domain in full, completed from reference TRBV5-1 and TRBJ1-4, reads KAGVTQTPRYLIKTRGQQVTLSCSPISGHRSVSWYQQTPGQGLQFLFEYFSETQRNKGNFPGRFSGRQFSNSRSEMNVSTLELGDSALYLCASSLFGGTNEKLFFGSGTQLSVL.